Below are 13 T cell receptor beta chains sequenced from a single sample in a study of blood T cell repertoires in COVID-19. Repertoires were generated with immunoSEQ multiplex PCR, while TCRdb's copy carries only in-frame clones and drops some. The repertoire consists of roughly 160,000 clones, with almost 85% occurring once and the leading ten covering less than 3.5%. The source material was peripheral blood. These receptors came from an elderly woman with COVID-19, enrolled during active disease.

The sample holds one count of this clone. The CDR3 region has the DNA TGTGCCAGCAGCCCAGGACAGGATGCGCACTATGGCTACACCTTC. It encodes CASSPGQDAHYGYTF. The chain is built from TRBV6-6 and TRBJ1-2; 7 positions agree with TRBD1. CDR3 size: 15 residues. The V gene end was trimmed by 6 bases and the J gene end by 3 bases; junction bases not matched to a gene: 10. Per germline, CDR1 MNHNY and CDR2 SVGAGI (reference sequence).

The chain couples TRBV7-2 to TRBJ1-5; D might be TRBD1 (5 bases). Trimming pared 0 bases from V and 5 bases from J, leaving 8 bases between. CDR3 length: 14 residues. CDR1 and CDR2 from the germline V gene are SGHTA and FQGNSA. CDR3 DNA: TGTGCCAGCAGCTTAGCGCGGGGGGATCAGCCCCAGCATTTT. Translating gives CASSLARGDQPQHF.

The rearrangement joins TRBV4-2 to TRBJ2-7, with 10 bases fitting TRBD2. The CDR3 spans 17 residues. Germline V gene lookup returns CDR1 LGHNA and CDR2 YNFKEQ. Losses at the gene ends were 3 bases for V and 0 bases for J; bases not matched to a gene: 8. Written as DNA, the CDR3 is TGTGCCAGCAGCCAGTTCTTACTAGCGGGGCACTCCTACGAGCAGTACTTC. Its translation is CASSQFLLAGHSYEQYF.

The genes are TRBV27 and TRBJ2-2; D might be TRBD1 (6 bases). This CDR3 spans 14 amino acids. V lost 5 bases and J lost 4, with 11 bases in between. Germline V CDR1 and CDR2: MNHEY, SMNVEV (reference sequence). DNA for the CDR3: TGTGCCAGCAGTCCGCAAGGGGGCACCGGGGAGCTGTTTTTT. It codes for CASSPQGGTGELFF.

V is TRBV5-4 and J is TRBJ1-2; 8 bases map to TRBD1. CDR3 size: 13 residues. The germline V gene has CDR1 SGHNT and CDR2 YYREEE (reference sequence). V lost 3 bases to trimming and J lost 8 bases; unmatched junction nucleotides: 6. CDR3 sequence: CASSSDRVGGYTF. The DNA of the CDR3 is TGTGCCAGCAGCTCGGACAGGGTGGGGGGCTACACCTTC.

The chain employs TRBV19 and TRBJ2-7, with D perhaps TRBD2 (6 bases). Trimming pared 3 bases from V and 2 bases from J, leaving 11 bases between. This CDR3 comprises 14 residues. CDR1 and CDR2 (germline): LNHDA, SQIVND (reference sequence). Here the CDR3 DNA reads TGTGCCAGTAGTATCGGGGGATCCACCTACGAGCAGTACTTC. Its translation: CASSIGGSTYEQYF.

The CDR3 DNA sequence: TGTGCCAGCAGCTCCTTACAGGGGGCCCGGGAGACCCAGTACTTC. Its translation: CASSSLQGARETQYF. J is TRBJ2-5 and V is TRBV11-2, with 9 bases lining up with TRBD1. V shed 4 bases, J shed 5 bases, and the junction held 8 bases outside the gene matches. CDR1 and CDR2 from the germline V gene are SGHAT and FQNNGV. This CDR3 has 15 amino acids.

The V gene is TRBV24-1, the J gene TRBJ1-1; 8 nucleotides agree with TRBD1. The CDR3 consists of 12 residues. Losses at the gene ends were 5 bases for V and 11 bases for J; bases not matched to a gene: 6. Germline V CDR1 and CDR2: KGHDR, SFDVKD. For the CDR3, the DNA is TGTGCCACCAGTGCCTCGACAGGGGTCGCTTTCTTT. Residues: CATSASTGVAFF.

The chain carries TRBV30 and TRBJ1-3, with 7 bases fitting TRBD1. Trimming cost V 5 bases and J 0 bases; bases outside gene matches: 4. CDR1 and CDR2 from the germline V gene are GTSNPN and SVGIG (reference sequence). The CDR3 runs to 14 residues. CDR3 sequence (DNA): TGTGCCTGGGGGGACAGCCTCTCTGGAAACACCATATATTTT. Translated, it gives CAWGDSLSGNTIYF.

The rearrangement uses TRBV2 and TRBJ2-5, with D possibly TRBD2 on 5 matching bases. The CDR3 runs 14 residues. Trimming took 9 bases from V and 5 from J, leaving 19 bases between them. Germline CDR1 reads SNHLY; CDR2 reads FYNNEI. This CDR3 reads CASAPGFSRETQYF. The DNA for the CDR3 is TGTGCCAGTGCGCCGGGGTTTAGCCGGGAGACCCAGTACTTC.

The rearrangement uses TRBV28 and TRBJ2-7; TRBD2 matches 8 bases. This CDR3 is built from 18 residues. The V and J ends lost 1 base and 6 bases, in that order; junction bases with no gene match: 17. Per the germline V gene, CDR1 is MDHEN and CDR2 is SYDVKM. Written as DNA, the CDR3 is TGTGCCAGCAGTTTATCCCTCACCGGACTAGCCTATACATCCGAGCAGTACTTC. This codes for CASSLSLTGLAYTSEQYF.

The V and J genes are TRBV9 and TRBJ2-1; TRBD2 is a possible D gene (6 bases). Trimming stripped 3 bases from V and 9 bases from J, with 13 bases between. Germline assignment: CDR1 SGDLS and CDR2 YYNGEE. This CDR3 has 13 amino acids. CDR3 protein: CASSEMKEGEQFF. The CDR3 DNA follows: TGTGCCAGCAGCGAAATGAAGGAGGGTGAGCAGTTCTTC. The whole variable domain, filled in from reference TRBV9 and TRBJ2-1, reads DSGVTQTPKHLITATGQRVTLRCSPRSGDLSVYWYQQSLDQGLQFLIQYYNGEERAKGNILERFSAQQFPDLHSELNLSSLELGDSALYFCASSEMKEGEQFFGPGTRLTVL.

This clone was found many times. The chain links TRBV28 to TRBJ1-2; 9 bases agree with TRBD1. This CDR3 has 15 amino acids. The junction had 8 bases not matched to a gene; V was cut back by 2 bases and J by 7 bases. Germline V lookup: CDR1 MDHEN, CDR2 SYDVKM. The CDR3 here is CASSLRGQGTGGYTF. DNA for the CDR3: TGTGCCAGCAGTTTACGGGGACAGGGAACGGGTGGCTACACCTTC.